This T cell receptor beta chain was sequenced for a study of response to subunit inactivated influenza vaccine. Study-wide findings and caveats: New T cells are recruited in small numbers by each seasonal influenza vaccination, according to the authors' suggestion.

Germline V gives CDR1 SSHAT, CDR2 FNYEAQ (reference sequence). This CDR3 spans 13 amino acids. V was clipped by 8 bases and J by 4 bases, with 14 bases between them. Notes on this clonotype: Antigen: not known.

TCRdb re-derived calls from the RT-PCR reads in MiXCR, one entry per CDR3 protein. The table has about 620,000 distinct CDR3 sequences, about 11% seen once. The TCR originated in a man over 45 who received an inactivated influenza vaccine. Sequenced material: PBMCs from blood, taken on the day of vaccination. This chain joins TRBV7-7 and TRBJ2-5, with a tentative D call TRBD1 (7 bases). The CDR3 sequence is CASSGGGSETQYF. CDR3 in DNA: TGTGCCAGCTCAGGAGGGGGCTCAGAGACCCAGTACTTC. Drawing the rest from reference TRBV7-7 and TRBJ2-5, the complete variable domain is GAGVSQSPRYKVTKRGQDVTLRCDPISSHATLYWYQQALGQGPEFLTYFNYEAQPDKSGLPSDRFSAERPEGSISTLTIQRTEQRDSAMYRCASSGGGSETQYFGPGTRLLVL.